Reported below is one TCR beta chain. The protocol was immunoSEQ multiplex PCR, while the TCRdb copy is restricted to in-frame clones and leaves out a portion. The sample contains 57,000 or so clones, roughly 93% of which appear only once. The data stem from a study of OX40 agonist ivuxolimab in advanced cancers. The V and J ends lost 2 bases and 1 base respectively, with 18 bases between them. Germline lookup yields CDR1 MNHEY and CDR2 SMNVEV (reference sequence). The length of the CDR3 is 17 residues. The V gene is TRBV27, the J gene TRBJ2-7; no reliable D call. The source is an adult with an advanced solid tumor such as melanoma, head and neck, liver or kidney cancer. The source material was CD4+ or CD8+ T cells sorted from blood, sampled in a trial of the OX40 agonist ivuxolimab. In nucleotides, the CDR3 is TGTGCCAGCAGTTTAGGTGGCGTGATGGGCCCTTCCTACGAGCAGTACTTC. This translates into CASSLGGVMGPSYEQYF.